This T cell receptor (beta chain) derives from a study of regulatory T cells in long-lasting Graves disease. HTBI primers from iRepertoire and Arm-PCR of CDR3 regions yielded the TCR beta libraries. In TCRdb, the multiplex PCR reads were re-called with MiXCR into one record per CDR3 protein. The data show some 440,000 distinct CDR3 sequences, less than 25% seen once. Study-level points and caveats: Those with persistent Graves' had less TCR diversity than newly diagnosed patients.

Germline CDR1 and CDR2: DFQATT and SNEGSKA (reference sequence). The CDR3 covers 14 residues. Deletions cut 3 bases from V and 10 bases from J, with 21 bases between. Time point given: persistent/refractory GD, antithyroid drugs over 5 years with positive TRAb. PBMCs were the source of the RNA used for TCR sequencing. It was by American Thyroid Association guidelines that Graves' disease was diagnosed. The sample holds many counts of this clonotype. Antigen specificity is unknown. The gene calls are TRBV20-1 and TRBJ2-5, with D perhaps TRBD1 (6 bases). This clonotype was sampled from a female donor with Graves disease. The specimen comprised peripheral blood mononuclear cells (PBMCs), sampled when the disease was refractory, from a patient treated with antithyroid drugs. The CDR3, as DNA: TGCAGTGCTAGCGTCTCGACAGGCCCTGGGGACCAGTACTTC. Its protein is CSASVSTGPGDQYF.